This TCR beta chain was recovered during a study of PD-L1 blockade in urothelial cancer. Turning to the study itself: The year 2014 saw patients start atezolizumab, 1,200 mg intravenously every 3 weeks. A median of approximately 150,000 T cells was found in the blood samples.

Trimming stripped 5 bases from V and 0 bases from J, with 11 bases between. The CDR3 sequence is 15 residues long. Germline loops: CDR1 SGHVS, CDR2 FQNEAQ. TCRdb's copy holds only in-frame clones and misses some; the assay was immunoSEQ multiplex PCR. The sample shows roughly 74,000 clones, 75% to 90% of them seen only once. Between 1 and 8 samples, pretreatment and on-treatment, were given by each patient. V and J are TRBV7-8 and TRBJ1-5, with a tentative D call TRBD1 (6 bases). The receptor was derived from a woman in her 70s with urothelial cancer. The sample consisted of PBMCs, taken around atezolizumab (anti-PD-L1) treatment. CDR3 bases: TGTGCCAGCAGCCAGACGGGACATAGCAATCAGCCCCAGCATTTT. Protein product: CASSQTGHSNQPQHF.